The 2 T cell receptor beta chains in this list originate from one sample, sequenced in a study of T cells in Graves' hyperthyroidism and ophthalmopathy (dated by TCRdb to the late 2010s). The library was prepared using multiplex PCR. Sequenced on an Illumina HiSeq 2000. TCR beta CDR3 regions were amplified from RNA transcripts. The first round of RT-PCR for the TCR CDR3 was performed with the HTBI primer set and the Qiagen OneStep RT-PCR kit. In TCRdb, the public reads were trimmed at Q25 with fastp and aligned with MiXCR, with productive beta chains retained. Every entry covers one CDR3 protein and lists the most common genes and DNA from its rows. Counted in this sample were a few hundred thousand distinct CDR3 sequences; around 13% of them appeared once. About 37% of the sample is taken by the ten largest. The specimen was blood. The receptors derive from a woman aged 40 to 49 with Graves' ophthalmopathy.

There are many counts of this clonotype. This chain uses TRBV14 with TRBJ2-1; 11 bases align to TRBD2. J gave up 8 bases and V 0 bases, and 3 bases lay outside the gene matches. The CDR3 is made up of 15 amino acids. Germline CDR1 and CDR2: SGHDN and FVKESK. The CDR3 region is CASSQDTSGSHEQFF. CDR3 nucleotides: TGTGCCAGCAGCCAAGATACTAGCGGGAGCCATGAGCAGTTCTTC.

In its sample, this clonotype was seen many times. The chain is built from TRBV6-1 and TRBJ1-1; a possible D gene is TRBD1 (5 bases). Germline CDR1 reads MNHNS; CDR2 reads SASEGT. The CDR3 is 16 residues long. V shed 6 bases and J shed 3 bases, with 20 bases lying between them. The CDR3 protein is CASRRWGGIEDTEAFF. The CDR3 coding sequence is TGTGCCAGCAGACGGTGGGGGGGGATAGAGGACACTGAAGCTTTCTTT.